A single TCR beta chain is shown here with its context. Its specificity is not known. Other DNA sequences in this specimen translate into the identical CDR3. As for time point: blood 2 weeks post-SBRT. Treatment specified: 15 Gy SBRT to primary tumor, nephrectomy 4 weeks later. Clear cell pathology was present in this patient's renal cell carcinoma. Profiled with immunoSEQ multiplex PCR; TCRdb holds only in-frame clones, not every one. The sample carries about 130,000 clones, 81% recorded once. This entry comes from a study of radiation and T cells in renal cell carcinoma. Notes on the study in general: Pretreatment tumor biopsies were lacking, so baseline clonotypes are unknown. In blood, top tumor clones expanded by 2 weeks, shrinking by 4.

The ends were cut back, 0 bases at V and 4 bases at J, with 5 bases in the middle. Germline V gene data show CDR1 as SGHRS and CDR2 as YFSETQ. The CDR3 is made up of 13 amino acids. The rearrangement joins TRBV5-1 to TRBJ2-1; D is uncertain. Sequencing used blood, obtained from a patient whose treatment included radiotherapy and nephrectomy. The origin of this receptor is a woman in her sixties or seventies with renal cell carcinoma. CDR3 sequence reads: CASSLDTYNEQFF. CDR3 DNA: TGCGCCAGCAGCTTGGACACGTACAATGAGCAGTTCTTC.